This T cell receptor (beta chain) was retrieved from a study of blood T cell repertoires in COVID-19. Repertoires were generated with immunoSEQ multiplex PCR, while TCRdb's copy carries only in-frame clones and drops some. The table shows 130,000 or so clones, with about 84% occurring only once. Trimming left V 0 bases short and J 2 bases short, with 10 bases between. The CDR3 contains 15 residues. The germline V gene encodes CDR1 SGHAT and CDR2 FQNNGV. This chain connects TRBV11-2 to TRBJ1-2; D unclear. What was sequenced was peripheral blood. The TCR originated in a woman in her sixties with acute or convalescent COVID-19. The DNA of the CDR3 is TGTGCCAGCAGCTTAGATGGGCCAAACAACTATGGCTACACCTTC. Encoded protein: CASSLDGPNNYGYTF.